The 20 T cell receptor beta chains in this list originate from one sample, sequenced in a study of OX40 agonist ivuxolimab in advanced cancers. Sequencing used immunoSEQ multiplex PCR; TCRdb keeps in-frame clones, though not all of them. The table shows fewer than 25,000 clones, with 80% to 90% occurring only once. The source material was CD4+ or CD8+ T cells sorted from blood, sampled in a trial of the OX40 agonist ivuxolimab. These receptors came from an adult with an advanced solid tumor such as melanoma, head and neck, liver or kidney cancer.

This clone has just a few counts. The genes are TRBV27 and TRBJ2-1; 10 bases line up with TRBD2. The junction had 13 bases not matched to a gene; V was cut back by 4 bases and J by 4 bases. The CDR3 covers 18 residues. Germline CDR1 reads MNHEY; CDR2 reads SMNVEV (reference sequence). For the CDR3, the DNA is TGTGCCAGCAGTTCTCCGTTACGAGCGGGAGGGCCATACAATGAGCAGTTCTTC. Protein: CASSSPLRAGGPYNEQFF.

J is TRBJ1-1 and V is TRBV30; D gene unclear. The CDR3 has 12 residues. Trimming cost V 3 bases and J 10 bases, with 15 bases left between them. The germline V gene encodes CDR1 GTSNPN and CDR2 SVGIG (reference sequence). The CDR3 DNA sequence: TGTGCCTGGAGCGGACTCAACCCGGGAGCTTTCTTT. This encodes CAWSGLNPGAFF.

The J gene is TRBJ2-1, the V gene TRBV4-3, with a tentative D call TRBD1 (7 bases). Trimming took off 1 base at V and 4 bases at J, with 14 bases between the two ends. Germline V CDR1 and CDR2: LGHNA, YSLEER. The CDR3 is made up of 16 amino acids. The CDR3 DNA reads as TGCGCCAGCAGCCAAGGGTCGCGGGACAGATACAATGAGCAGTTCTTC. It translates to CASSQGSRDRYNEQFF.

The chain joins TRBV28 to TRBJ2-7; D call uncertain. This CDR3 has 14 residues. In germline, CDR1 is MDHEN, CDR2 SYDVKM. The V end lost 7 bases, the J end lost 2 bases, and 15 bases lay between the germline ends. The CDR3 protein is CASNLPFGPYEQYF. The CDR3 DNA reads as TGTGCCAGCAACCTCCCTTTCGGTCCCTACGAGCAGTACTTC. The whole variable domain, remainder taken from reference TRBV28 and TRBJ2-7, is DVKVTQSSRYLVKRTGEKVFLECVQDMDHENMFWYRQDPGLGLRLIYFSYDVKMKEKGDIPEGYSVSREKKERFSLILESASTNQTSMYLCASNLPFGPYEQYFGPGTRLTVT.

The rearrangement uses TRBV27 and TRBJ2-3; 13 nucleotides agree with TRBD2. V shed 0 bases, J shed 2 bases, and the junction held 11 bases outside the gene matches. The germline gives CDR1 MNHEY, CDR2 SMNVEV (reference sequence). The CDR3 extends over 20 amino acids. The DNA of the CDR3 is TGTGCCAGCAGTTTATCCCCCCCCAGACTAGCGGGGGGCCCCACAGATACGCAGTATTTT. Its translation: CASSLSPPRLAGGPTDTQYF.

For the CDR3, the DNA is TGCAGCGTTGAAGATTTTGCCGGGACAGTCTCCTACAATGAGCAGTTCTTC. Its translation: CSVEDFAGTVSYNEQFF. The chain employs TRBV29-1 and TRBJ2-1; 7 nucleotides match TRBD1. The germline V gene has CDR1 SQVTM and CDR2 ANQGSEA. With 0 bases clipped from V and 0 bases from J, the junction kept 8 bases outside the gene matches. The CDR3 extends over 17 amino acids.

The CDR3 DNA reads as TGTGCCAGCAGCTACGGGACAGTGCACGAGCAGTACTTC. Its protein product is CASSYGTVHEQYF. The V and J genes are TRBV7-9 and TRBJ2-7; 7 bases agree with TRBD1. This CDR3 comprises 13 residues. CDR1 and CDR2 from the germline V gene are SEHNR and FQNEAQ (reference sequence). V trimming: 4 bases; J trimming: 5 bases; junction bases outside the gene matches: 5.

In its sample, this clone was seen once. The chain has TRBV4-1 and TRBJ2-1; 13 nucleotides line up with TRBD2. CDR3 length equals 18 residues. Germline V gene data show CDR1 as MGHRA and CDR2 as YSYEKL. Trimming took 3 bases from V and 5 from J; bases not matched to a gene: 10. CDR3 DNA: TGCGCCAGCAGCCATCACGGACTAGCGGGAGAAAACAACAATGAGCAGTTCTTC. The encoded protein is CASSHHGLAGENNNEQFF.

The CDR3 sequence: CASRGQGDTIYF. Here the CDR3 DNA reads TGCGCCAGCAGGGGACAGGGAGACACCATATATTTT. The chain joins TRBV5-1 to TRBJ1-3; 9 bases match TRBD1. J was trimmed by 8 bases and V by 5 bases; bases with no gene match: 2. Germline CDR1 is SGHRS and CDR2 is YFSETQ. The CDR3 has 12 residues.

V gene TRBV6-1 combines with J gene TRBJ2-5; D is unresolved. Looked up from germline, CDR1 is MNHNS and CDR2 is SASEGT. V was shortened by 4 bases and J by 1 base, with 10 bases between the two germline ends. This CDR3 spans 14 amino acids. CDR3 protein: CASSVQQIQETQYF. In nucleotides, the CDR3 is TGTGCCAGCAGTGTTCAACAGATCCAAGAGACCCAGTACTTC.

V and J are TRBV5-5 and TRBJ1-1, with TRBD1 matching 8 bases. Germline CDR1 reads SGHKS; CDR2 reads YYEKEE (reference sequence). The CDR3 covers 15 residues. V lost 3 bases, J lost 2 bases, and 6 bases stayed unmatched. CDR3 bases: TGTGCCAGCAGCTATTACAGGGGGACCAACACTGAAGCTTTCTTT. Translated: CASSYYRGTNTEAFF. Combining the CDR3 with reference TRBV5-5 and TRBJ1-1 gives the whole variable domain DAGVTQSPTHLIKTRGQQVTLRCSPISGHKSVSWYQQVLGQGPQFIFQYYEKEERGRGNFPDRFSARQFPNYSSELNVNALLLGDSALYLCASSYYRGTNTEAFFGQGTRLTVV.

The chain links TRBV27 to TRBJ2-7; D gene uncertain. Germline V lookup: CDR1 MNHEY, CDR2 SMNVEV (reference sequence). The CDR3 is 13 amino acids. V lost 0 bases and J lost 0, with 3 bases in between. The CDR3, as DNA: TGTGCCAGCAGTTTATCGATCTCCTACGAGCAGTACTTC. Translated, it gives CASSLSISYEQYF.

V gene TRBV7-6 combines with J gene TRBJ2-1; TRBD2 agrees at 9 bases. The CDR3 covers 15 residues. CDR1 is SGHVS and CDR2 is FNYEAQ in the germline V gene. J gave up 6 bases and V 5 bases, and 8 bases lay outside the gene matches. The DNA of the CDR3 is TGTGCCAGCAGCGCGTACGCGGGAGGGGGCAATGAGCAGTTCTTC. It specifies CASSAYAGGGNEQFF.

For the CDR3, the DNA is TGTGCCAGCAGCTTAGGGGACTCCGACTACGAGCAGTACTTC. Translation: CASSLGDSDYEQYF. V and J are TRBV7-9 and TRBJ2-7; TRBD2 is a possible D gene (6 bases). The germline gives CDR1 SEHNR, CDR2 FQNEAQ (reference sequence). The CDR3 covers 14 residues. The germline V and J ends were trimmed by 1 base and 3 bases, with 10 bases remaining between them. Full variable domain (rest looked up from reference TRBV7-9 and TRBJ2-7): DTGVSQNPRHKITKRGQNVTFRCDPISEHNRLYWYRQTLGQGPEFLTYFQNEAQLEKSRLLSDRFSAERPKGSFSTLEIQRTEQGDSAMYLCASSLGDSDYEQYFGPGTRLTVT.

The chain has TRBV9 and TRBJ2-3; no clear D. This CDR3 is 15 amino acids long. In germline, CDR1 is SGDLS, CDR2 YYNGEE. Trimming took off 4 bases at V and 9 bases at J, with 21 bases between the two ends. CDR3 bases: TGTGCCAGCAGCACCGACCGGACCGATCCCAGGACGCAGTATTTT. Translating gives CASSTDRTDPRTQYF. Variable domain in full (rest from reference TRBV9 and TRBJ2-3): DSGVTQTPKHLITATGQRVTLRCSPRSGDLSVYWYQQSLDQGLQFLIQYYNGEERAKGNILERFSAQQFPDLHSELNLSSLELGDSALYFCASSTDRTDPRTQYFGPGTRLTVL.

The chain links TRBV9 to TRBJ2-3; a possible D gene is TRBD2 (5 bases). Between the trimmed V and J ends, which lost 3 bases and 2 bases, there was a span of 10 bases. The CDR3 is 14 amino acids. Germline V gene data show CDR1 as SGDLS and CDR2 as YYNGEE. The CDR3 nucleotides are TGTGCCAGCAGCGAGGCGGGTCCCACAGATACGCAGTATTTT. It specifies CASSEAGPTDTQYF.

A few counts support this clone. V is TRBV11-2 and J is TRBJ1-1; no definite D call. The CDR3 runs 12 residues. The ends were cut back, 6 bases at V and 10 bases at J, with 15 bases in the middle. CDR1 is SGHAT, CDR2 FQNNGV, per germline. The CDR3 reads CASRGMGLGAFF. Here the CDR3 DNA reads TGTGCCAGCAGGGGGATGGGGTTGGGAGCTTTCTTT.

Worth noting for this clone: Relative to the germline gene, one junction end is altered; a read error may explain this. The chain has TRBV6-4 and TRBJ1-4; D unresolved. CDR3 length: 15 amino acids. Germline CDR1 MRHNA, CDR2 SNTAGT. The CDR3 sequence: CASSYSQGINEKLFF. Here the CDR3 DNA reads TGTGCCAGCAGTTACTCACAAGGGATTAATGAAAAACTGTTTTTT.

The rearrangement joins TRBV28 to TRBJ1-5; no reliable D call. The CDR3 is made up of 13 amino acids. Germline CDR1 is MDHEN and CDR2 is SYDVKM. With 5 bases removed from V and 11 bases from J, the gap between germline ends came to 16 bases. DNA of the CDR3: TGTGCCAGCAGTCCCGGGGTCAAAAGGACCCAGCATTTT. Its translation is CASSPGVKRTQHF.

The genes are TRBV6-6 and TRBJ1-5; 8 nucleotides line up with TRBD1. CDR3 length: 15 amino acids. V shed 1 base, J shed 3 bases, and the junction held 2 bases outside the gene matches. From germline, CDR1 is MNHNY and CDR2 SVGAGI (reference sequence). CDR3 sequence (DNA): TGTGCCAGCAGTTACTTGACAGGGGTCAATCAGCCCCAGCATTTT. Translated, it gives CASSYLTGVNQPQHF.